Listed below are T cell receptor beta chains from one sample, sequenced in a study of blood T cell repertoires in COVID-19. Libraries were prepared by immunoSEQ multiplex PCR; TCRdb keeps only in-frame clonotypes and omits some of them. Of roughly 300,000 clones in the sample, 90% were seen once. Sequencing was carried out using peripheral blood. These receptors all stem from a woman in her 30s with COVID-19, enrolled during active disease. CDR3s include the opening cysteine and the closing phenylalanine or tryptophan. The D gene is left open where the match is weak. Not all rows give a size; the values are once, few, many and, for expanded clones, a class.

TRBV3-1/TRBV3-2	TRBJ2-1	TRBD2	NA	CASSQRGRAGKDNEQFF	TGTGCCAGCAGCCAGAGGGGAAGAGCGGGAAAGGACAATGAGCAGTTCTTC
TRBV29-1	TRBJ1-1	TRBD1	NA	CSVETSDREAMNTEAFF	TGCAGCGTTGAAACCTCCGACAGGGAGGCGATGAACACTGAAGCTTTCTTT
TRBV30	TRBJ1-2	NA	NA	CAWSGDSYGYTF	TGTGCCTGGAGTGGCGACAGTTATGGCTACACCTTC
TRBV19	TRBJ2-2	TRBD1	NA	CASSIVGPSGQAGNTGELFF	TGTGCCAGTAGTATAGTAGGCCCCAGCGGACAGGCTGGGAACACCGGGGAGCTGTTTTTT
TRBV28	TRBJ2-7	NA	few	CASRLGIGEQYF	TGTGCCAGTAGACTAGGAATAGGCGAGCAGTACTTC
TRBV11-2	TRBJ2-7	TRBD2	once	CASSLGGTSGQPYEQYF	TGTGCCAGCAGCTTAGGGGGGACTAGCGGGCAACCCTACGAGCAGTACTTC
TRBV2	TRBJ1-6	TRBD1	once	CASSRSGTGGNSPLHF	TGTGCCAGCAGTCGAAGCGGAACAGGGGGGAATTCACCCCTCCACTTT
TRBV5-6	TRBJ1-1	NA	once	CASSFRGRTFF	TGTGCCAGCAGCTTCCGGGGAAGGACTTTCTTT
TRBV19	TRBJ1-1	NA	NA	CASSTRVPTEAFF	TGTGCCAGTAGTACCCGGGTTCCCACTGAAGCTTTCTTT
TRBV5-1	TRBJ1-6	NA	NA	CASSLSGYSPLHF	TGCGCCAGCAGCTTGTCGGGGTATTCACCCCTCCACTTT
TRBV2	TRBJ2-7	NA	NA	CASSTGSSEQYF	TGTGCCAGCAGCACAGGGTCCAGCGAGCAGTACTTC
TRBV10-1	TRBJ1-5	TRBD1	NA	CASSTGIDQPQHF	TGCGCCAGCTCGACAGGGATCGATCAGCCCCAGCATTTT
TRBV30	TRBJ2-5	TRBD2	NA	CAWKTSGYGGTQYF	TGTGCCTGGAAGACTAGCGGGTATGGAGGGACCCAGTACTTC
TRBV7-3	TRBJ2-1	TRBD2	NA	CASSQGLSSYNEQFF	TGTGCCAGCAGCCAGGGACTATCCTCCTACAATGAGCAGTTCTTC
TRBV16	TRBJ2-7	TRBD1	NA	CASSQGDRGYEQYF	TGTGCCAGCAGCCAAGGGGACAGGGGGTACGAGCAGTACTTC
TRBV30	TRBJ1-2	NA	NA	CAWSDLAVRGYTF	TGTGCCTGGAGTGACTTAGCGGTCCGGGGCTACACCTTC